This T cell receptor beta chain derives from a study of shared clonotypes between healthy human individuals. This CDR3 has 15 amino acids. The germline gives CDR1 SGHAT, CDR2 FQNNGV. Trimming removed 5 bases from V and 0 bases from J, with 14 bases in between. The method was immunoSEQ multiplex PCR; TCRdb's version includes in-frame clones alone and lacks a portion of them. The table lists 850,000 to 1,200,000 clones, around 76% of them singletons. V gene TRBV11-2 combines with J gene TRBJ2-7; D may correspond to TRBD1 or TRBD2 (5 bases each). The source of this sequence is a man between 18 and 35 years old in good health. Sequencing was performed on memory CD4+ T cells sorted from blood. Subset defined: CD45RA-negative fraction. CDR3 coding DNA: TGTGCCAGCAGCCGGGACGTTCAAAGCTCCTACGAGCAGTACTTC. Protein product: CASSRDVQSSYEQYF. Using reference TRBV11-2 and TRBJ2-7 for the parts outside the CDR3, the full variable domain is EAGVAQSPRYKIIEKRQSVAFWCNPISGHATLYWYQQILGQGPKLLIQFQNNGVVDDSQLPKDRFSAERLKGVDSTLKIQPAKLEDSAVYLCASSRDVQSSYEQYFGPGTRLTVT.